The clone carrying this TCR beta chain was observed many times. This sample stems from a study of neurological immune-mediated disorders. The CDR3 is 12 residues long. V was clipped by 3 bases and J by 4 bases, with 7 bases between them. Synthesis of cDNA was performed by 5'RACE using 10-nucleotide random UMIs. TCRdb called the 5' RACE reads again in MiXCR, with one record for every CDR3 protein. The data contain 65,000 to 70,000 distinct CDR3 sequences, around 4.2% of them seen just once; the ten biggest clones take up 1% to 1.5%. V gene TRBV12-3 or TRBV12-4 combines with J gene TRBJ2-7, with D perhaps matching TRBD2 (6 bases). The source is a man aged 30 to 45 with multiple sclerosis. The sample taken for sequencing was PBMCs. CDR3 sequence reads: CASSFGGYEQYF. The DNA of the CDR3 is TGTGCCAGCAGTTTCGGGGGATACGAGCAGTACTTC.